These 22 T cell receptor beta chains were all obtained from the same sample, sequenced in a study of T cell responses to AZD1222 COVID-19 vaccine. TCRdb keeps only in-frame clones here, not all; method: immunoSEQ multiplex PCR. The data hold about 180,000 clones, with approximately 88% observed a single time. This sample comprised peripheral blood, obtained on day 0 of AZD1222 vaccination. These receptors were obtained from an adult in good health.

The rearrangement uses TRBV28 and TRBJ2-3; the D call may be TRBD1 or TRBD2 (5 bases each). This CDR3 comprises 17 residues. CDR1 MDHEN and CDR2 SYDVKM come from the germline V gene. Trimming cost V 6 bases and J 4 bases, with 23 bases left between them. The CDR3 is CASSQIPRGLWADTQYF. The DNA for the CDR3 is TGTGCCAGCAGCCAAATACCCCGGGGCTTATGGGCAGATACGCAGTATTTT.

CDR3: CASTSDRNQPQHF. The DNA of the CDR3 is TGTGCCAGCACCTCGGACAGGAATCAGCCCCAGCATTTT. The rearrangement joins TRBV7-3 to TRBJ1-5, with 7 bases aligning to TRBD1. The CDR3 spans 13 residues. V gave up 7 bases and J gave up 4 bases; unmatched junction bases: 4. Germline V lookup: CDR1 SGHTA, CDR2 FQGTGA.

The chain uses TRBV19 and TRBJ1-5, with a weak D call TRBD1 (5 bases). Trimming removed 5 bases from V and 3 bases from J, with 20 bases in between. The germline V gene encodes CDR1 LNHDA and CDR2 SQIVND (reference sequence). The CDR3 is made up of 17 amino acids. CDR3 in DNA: TGTGCCAGTAGTCGACCTGGGACTTCCCGAACCAATCAGCCCCAGCATTTT. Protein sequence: CASSRPGTSRTNQPQHF.

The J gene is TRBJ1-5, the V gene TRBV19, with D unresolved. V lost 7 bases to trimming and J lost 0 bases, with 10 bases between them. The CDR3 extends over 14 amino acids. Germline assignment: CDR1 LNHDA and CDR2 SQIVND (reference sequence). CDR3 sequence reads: CASTWSNSNQPQHF. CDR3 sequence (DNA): TGTGCCAGTACGTGGAGTAATAGCAATCAGCCCCAGCATTTT.

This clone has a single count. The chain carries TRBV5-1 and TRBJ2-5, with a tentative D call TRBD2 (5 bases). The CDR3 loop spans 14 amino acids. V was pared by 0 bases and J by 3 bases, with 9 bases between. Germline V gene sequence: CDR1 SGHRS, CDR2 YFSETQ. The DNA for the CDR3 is TGCGCCAGCAGCTTGGCAACGAGGGAAGAGACCCAGTACTTC. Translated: CASSLATREETQYF.

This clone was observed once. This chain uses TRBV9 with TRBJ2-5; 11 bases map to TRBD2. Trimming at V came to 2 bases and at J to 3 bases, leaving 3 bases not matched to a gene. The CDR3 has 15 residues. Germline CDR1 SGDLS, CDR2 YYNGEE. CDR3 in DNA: TGTGCCAGCAGCGTTTCTAGCGGGAGGAAAGAGACCCAGTACTTC. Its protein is CASSVSSGRKETQYF.

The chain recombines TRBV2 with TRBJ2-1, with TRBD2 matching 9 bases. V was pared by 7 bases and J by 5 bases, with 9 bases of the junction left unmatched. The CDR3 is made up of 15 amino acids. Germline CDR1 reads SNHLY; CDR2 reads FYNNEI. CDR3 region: CASNQAGGPDNEQFF. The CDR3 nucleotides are TGTGCCAGCAATCAGGCGGGAGGGCCCGACAATGAGCAGTTCTTC.

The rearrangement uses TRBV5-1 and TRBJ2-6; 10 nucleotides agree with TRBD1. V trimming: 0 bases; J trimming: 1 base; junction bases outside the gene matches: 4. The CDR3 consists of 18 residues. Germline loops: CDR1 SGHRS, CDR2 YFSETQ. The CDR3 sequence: CASSLGGTGVSGANVLTF. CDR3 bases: TGCGCCAGCAGCTTGGGCGGGACAGGGGTATCTGGGGCCAACGTCCTGACTTTC.

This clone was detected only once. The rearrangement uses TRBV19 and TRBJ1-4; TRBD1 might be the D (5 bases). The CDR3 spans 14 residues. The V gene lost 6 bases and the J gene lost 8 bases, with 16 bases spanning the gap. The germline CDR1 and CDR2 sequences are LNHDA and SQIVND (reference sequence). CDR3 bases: TGTGCCAGTAGGAACAGGCCGCGGGGAGAAAAACTGTTTTTT. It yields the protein CASRNRPRGEKLFF. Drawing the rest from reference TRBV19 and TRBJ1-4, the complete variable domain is DGGITQSPKYLFRKEGQNVTLSCEQNLNHDAMYWYRQDPGQGLRLIYYSQIVNDFQKGDIAEGYSVSREKKESFPLTVTSAQKNPTAFYLCASRNRPRGEKLFFGSGTQLSVL.

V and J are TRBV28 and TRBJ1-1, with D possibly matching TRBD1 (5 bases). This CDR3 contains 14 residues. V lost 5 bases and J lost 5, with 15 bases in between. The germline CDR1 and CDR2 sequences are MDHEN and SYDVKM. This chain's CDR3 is CASSPPGRGTEAFF. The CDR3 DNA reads TGTGCCAGCAGTCCGCCGGGGCGCGGTACTGAAGCTTTCTTT.

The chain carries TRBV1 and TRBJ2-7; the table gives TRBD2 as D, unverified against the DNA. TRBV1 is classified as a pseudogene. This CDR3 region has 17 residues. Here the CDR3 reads CTSSQDRSSGGTYEQYF. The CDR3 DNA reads TGCACCAGCAGCCAAGATCGGTCCAGCGGGGGGACCTACGAGCAGTACTTC.

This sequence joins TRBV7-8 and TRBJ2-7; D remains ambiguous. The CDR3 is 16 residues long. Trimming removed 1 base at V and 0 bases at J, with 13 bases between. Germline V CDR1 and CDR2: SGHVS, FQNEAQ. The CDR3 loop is CASSLGWDNPSYEQYF. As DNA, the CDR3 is TGTGCCAGCAGCTTAGGGTGGGATAATCCCTCCTACGAGCAGTACTTC.

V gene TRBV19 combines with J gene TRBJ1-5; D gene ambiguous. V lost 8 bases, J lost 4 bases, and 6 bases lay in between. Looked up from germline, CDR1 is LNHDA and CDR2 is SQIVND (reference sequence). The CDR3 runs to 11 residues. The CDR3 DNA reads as TGTGCCAGTGGAACTAATCAGCCCCAGCATTTT. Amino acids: CASGTNQPQHF.

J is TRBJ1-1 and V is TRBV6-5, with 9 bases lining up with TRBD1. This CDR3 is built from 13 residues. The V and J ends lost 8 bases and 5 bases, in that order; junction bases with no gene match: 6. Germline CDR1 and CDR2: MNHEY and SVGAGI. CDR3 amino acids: CASGETGGTEAFF. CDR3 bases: TGTGCCAGCGGCGAGACAGGGGGTACTGAAGCTTTCTTT.

The CDR3 DNA reads TGTGCCAGCAGCCCACGACAGGGGGTGTCCTACGAGCAGTACTTC. Translated: CASSPRQGVSYEQYF. The rearrangement links TRBV5-8 to TRBJ2-7; the match to TRBD1 covers 9 bases. V was pared by 4 bases and J by 1 base, with 6 bases of the junction left unmatched. The length of the CDR3 is 15 residues. Germline V gene data show CDR1 as SGHTS and CDR2 as YDEGEE.

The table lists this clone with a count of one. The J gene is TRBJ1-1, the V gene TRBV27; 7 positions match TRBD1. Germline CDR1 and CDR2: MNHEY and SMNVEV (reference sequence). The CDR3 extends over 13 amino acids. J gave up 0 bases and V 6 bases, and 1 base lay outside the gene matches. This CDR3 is CASRGQMNTEAFF. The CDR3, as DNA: TGTGCCAGCAGGGGACAGATGAACACTGAAGCTTTCTTT.

CDR3: CASSHTGASGNTIYF. The CDR3 DNA follows: TGTGCCAGCAGCCATACAGGGGCCAGTGGGAACACCATATATTTT. The chain carries TRBV7-9 and TRBJ1-3; 7 nucleotides agree with TRBD1. CDR1 and CDR2 from the germline V gene are SEHNR and FQNEAQ (reference sequence). Germline trimming cut 5 bases from V and 7 bases from J; bases unmatched to any gene: 11. This CDR3 is 15 amino acids long. Supplemented by reference TRBV7-9 and TRBJ1-3, the full variable domain reads DTGVSQNPRHKITKRGQNVTFRCDPISEHNRLYWYRQTLGQGPEFLTYFQNEAQLEKSRLLSDRFSAERPKGSFSTLEIQRTEQGDSAMYLCASSHTGASGNTIYFGEGSWLTVV.

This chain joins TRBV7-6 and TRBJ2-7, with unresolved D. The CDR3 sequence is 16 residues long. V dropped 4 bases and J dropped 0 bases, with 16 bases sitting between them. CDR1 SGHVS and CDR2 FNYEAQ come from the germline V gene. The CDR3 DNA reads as TGTGCCAGCAGCTCTTTGGCAGCCCTTAGCTCCTACGAGCAGTACTTC. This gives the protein CASSSLAALSSYEQYF.

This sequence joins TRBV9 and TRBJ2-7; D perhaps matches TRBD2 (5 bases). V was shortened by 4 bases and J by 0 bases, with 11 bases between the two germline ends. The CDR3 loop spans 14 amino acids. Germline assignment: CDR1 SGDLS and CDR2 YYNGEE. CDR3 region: CASSTEGSSYEQYF. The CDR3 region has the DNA TGTGCCAGCAGCACTGAGGGTAGCTCCTACGAGCAGTACTTC.

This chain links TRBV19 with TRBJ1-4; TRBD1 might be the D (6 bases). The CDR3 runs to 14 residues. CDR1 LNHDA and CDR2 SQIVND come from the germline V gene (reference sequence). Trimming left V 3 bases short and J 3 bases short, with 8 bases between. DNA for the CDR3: TGTGCCAGTAGTATCGGACAGTCTAATGAAAAACTGTTTTTT. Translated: CASSIGQSNEKLFF.

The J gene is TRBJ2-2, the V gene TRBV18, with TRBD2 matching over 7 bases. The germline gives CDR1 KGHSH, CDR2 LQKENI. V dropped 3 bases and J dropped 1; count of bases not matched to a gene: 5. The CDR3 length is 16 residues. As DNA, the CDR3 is TGTGCCAGCTCACCTCAACTAGCGCAGAACACCGGGGAGCTGTTTTTT. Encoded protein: CASSPQLAQNTGELFF.

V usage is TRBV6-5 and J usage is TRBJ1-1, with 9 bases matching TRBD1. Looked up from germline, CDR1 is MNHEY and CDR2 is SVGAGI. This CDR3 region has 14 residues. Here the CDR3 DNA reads TGTGGACTTACAGGGGGCCCATTGAACACTGAAGCTTTCTTT. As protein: CGLTGGPLNTEAFF.